Shown below are 22 T cell receptor beta chains from a single sample sequenced in a study of OX40 agonist ivuxolimab in advanced cancers. TCRdb keeps only in-frame clones here, not all; method: immunoSEQ multiplex PCR. The sample shows nearly 80,000 clones, about four fifths of them seen only once. This material consisted of CD4+ or CD8+ T cells sorted from blood, taken in a trial of the OX40 agonist ivuxolimab. These receptors all stem from an adult with an advanced solid tumor such as melanoma, head and neck, liver or kidney cancer.

V gene TRBV6-6 combines with J gene TRBJ2-5; 10 positions match TRBD1. V was clipped by 4 bases and J by 5 bases; unmatched bases: 7. Germline V gene sequence: CDR1 MNHNY, CDR2 SVGAGI (reference sequence). The CDR3 runs to 15 residues. CDR3 in amino acids: CASSLGQGSGETQYF. CDR3 bases: TGTGCCAGCAGTTTGGGACAGGGGTCGGGGGAGACCCAGTACTTC.

The chain couples TRBV5-5 to TRBJ2-6, with a tentative D call TRBD1 (5 bases). V lost 3 bases, J lost 0 bases, and 13 bases lay in between. The CDR3 is made up of 17 amino acids. CDR1 is SGHKS, CDR2 YYEKEE, per germline (reference sequence). CDR3 DNA sequence: TGTGCCAGCAGCTCAGCTAGGGGTAGCTCTGGGGCCAACGTCCTGACTTTC. Translated: CASSSARGSSGANVLTF.

The genes are TRBV19 and TRBJ2-1; D ambiguous. The germline V and J ends were trimmed by 1 base and 8 bases, with 9 bases remaining between them. This CDR3 region has 13 residues. Germline V lookup: CDR1 LNHDA, CDR2 SQIVND (reference sequence). CDR3 residues: CASSIVGWDEQFF. For the CDR3, the DNA is TGTGCCAGTAGTATAGTGGGGTGGGATGAGCAGTTCTTC.

The chain is built from TRBV6-1 and TRBJ1-5; a weak D match, TRBD1 (6 bases). This CDR3 has 14 residues. The V gene's germline CDR1 is MNHNS and CDR2 SASEGT. Trimming left V 4 bases short and J 6 bases short, with 13 bases between. Here the CDR3 DNA reads TGTGCCAGCAGTGGCGAGGCAGGGGTTCAGCCCCAGCATTTT. It encodes CASSGEAGVQPQHF.

This clone turned up a few times. The chain couples TRBV5-4 to TRBJ1-6; tentatively, D is TRBD1 (5 bases). The CDR3 length is 15 residues. The V gene lost 0 bases and the J gene lost 9 bases, with 13 bases spanning the gap. Germline lookup yields CDR1 SGHNT and CDR2 YYREEE (reference sequence). CDR3 sequence reads: CASSLGGTHSSPLHF. The CDR3 DNA reads TGTGCCAGCAGCTTGGGGGGGACCCACAGTTCACCCCTCCACTTT. The full variable domain, rest sourced from reference TRBV5-4 and TRBJ1-6, is ETGVTQSPTHLIKTRGQQVTLRCSSQSGHNTVSWYQQALGQGPQFIFQYYREEENGRGNFPPRFSGLQFPNYSSELNVNALELDDSALYLCASSLGGTHSSPLHFGNGTRLTVT.

As for this clone: The sample carries other DNA sequences with the same CDR3. J is TRBJ2-5 and V is TRBV20-1, with TRBD1 as a possible D gene (7 bases). CDR3 size: 11 residues. The germline V gene encodes CDR1 DFQATT and CDR2 SNEGSKA (reference sequence). The V gene lost 6 bases and the J gene lost 7 bases, with 12 bases spanning the gap. The CDR3 region is CSAEQGGTQYF. The CDR3 DNA reads as TGCAGTGCAGAGCAGGGGGGGACCCAGTACTTC.

The J gene is TRBJ2-1, the V gene TRBV28; the D gene could be TRBD1 or TRBD2 (5 bases each). V lost 5 bases and J 6 bases, leaving 17 bases between the germline ends. CDR1 is MDHEN, CDR2 SYDVKM, per germline. This CDR3 region has 15 residues. The CDR3 region has the DNA TGTGCCAGCAGTCCCATATCGGGGACCACCAATGAGCAGTTCTTC. Translated: CASSPISGTTNEQFF. The full variable domain, completed using reference TRBV28 and TRBJ2-1, is DVKVTQSSRYLVKRTGEKVFLECVQDMDHENMFWYRQDPGLGLRLIYFSYDVKMKEKGDIPEGYSVSREKKERFSLILESASTNQTSMYLCASSPISGTTNEQFFGPGTRLTVL.

The gene calls are TRBV13 and TRBJ2-3, with 8 bases matching TRBD2. V dropped 1 base and J dropped 1; count of bases not matched to a gene: 10. Germline CDR1 reads PRHDT; CDR2 reads FYEKMQ (reference sequence). This CDR3 has 18 amino acids. The CDR3 protein is CASSLEGLAGGGTDTQYF. The CDR3 nucleotides read TGTGCCAGCAGCTTAGAAGGGCTAGCGGGTGGAGGCACAGATACGCAGTATTTT.

This chain links TRBV7-2 with TRBJ2-3; 7 bases fit TRBD2. The J segment lost 3 bases and the V segment lost 2 bases, leaving 8 bases of the junction unmatched. Germline V gene sequence: CDR1 SGHTA, CDR2 FQGNSA. There are 16 residues in the CDR3. CDR3 nucleotide sequence: TGTGCCAGCAGCTTATATGGGACTATAGTGACAGATACGCAGTATTTT. It is translated as CASSLYGTIVTDTQYF.

The V call is TRBV5-6, the J call TRBJ1-2; 9 positions agree with TRBD1. Unmatched junction bases numbered 2, after V lost 3 bases and J lost 5 bases. CDR1 and CDR2 (germline): SGHDT, YYEEEE. The CDR3 extends over 13 amino acids. The CDR3 bases are TGTGCCAGCAGCTCCGGACAGGGGTATGGCTACACCTTC. This translates into CASSSGQGYGYTF.

J is TRBJ1-1 and V is TRBV19, with D perhaps matching TRBD1 (5 bases). V was trimmed by 3 bases and J by 4 bases, leaving 21 bases between them. This CDR3 is built from 17 residues. The germline gives CDR1 LNHDA, CDR2 SQIVND (reference sequence). In DNA form, the CDR3 reads TGTGCCAGTAGTATTCTCCCCCGACAGTTCGGAGGCACTGAAGCTTTCTTT. Protein sequence: CASSILPRQFGGTEAFF.

Points on this clone: A read error may account for a junction end that differs from germline. DNA of the CDR3: TGCGCCAGCAGCTTGGGGACAGTCGGGCAGCTGTTTTTT. It specifies CASSLGTVGQLFF. V is TRBV5-1 and J is TRBJ2-2, with TRBD1 as a possible D gene (6 bases). The CDR3 spans 13 residues. Germline values: CDR1 SGHRS, CDR2 YFSETQ.

CDR3: CASSEVTSRSDTQYF. In nucleotides, the CDR3 is TGTGCCAGCAGTGAAGTCACTAGCCGCTCAGATACGCAGTATTTT. This chain connects TRBV2 to TRBJ2-3, with D perhaps matching TRBD2 (6 bases). Looked up from germline, CDR1 is SNHLY and CDR2 is FYNNEI. The germline V and J ends were trimmed by 1 base and 4 bases, with 12 bases remaining between them. This CDR3 comprises 15 residues.

The V call is TRBV27, the J call TRBJ2-2; D unclear. CDR1 and CDR2 from the germline V gene are MNHEY and SMNVEV (reference sequence). V lost 5 bases and J lost 6, with 28 bases in between. This CDR3 spans 19 amino acids. CDR3 nucleotides: TGTGCCAGCAGTGCCTTCCGGACGAACGGAAGAAATCCCGCCGGGGAGCTGTTTTTT. Residues: CASSAFRTNGRNPAGELFF.

This clone was observed a single time. The chain is built from TRBV4-1 and TRBJ2-7; D remains ambiguous. Germline V gene sequence: CDR1 MGHRA, CDR2 YSYEKL. Trimming took 4 bases from V and 3 from J, leaving 13 bases between them. CDR3 size: 14 residues. DNA of the CDR3: TGCGCCAGCAGCCCGAAAATAGTGGACTACGAGCAGTACTTC. Its translation is CASSPKIVDYEQYF.

This clone was counted between two and nine times. This chain links TRBV5-4 with TRBJ2-5, with D perhaps TRBD1 or TRBD2 (5 bases each). The CDR3 length is 14 residues. From germline, CDR1 is SGHNT and CDR2 YYREEE (reference sequence). The V gene lost 4 bases and the J gene lost 2 bases, with 12 bases spanning the gap. CDR3 nucleotides: TGTGCCAGCAGCGAACGGGACCTTCAAGAGACCCAGTACTTC. It codes for CASSERDLQETQYF.

A remark on this clone: Different DNA sequences within this sample yield the same CDR3. This chain joins TRBV30 and TRBJ2-7, with D tentatively TRBD1 or TRBD2 (5 bases each). Germline V gene lookup returns CDR1 GTSNPN and CDR2 SVGIG (reference sequence). V gave up 0 bases and J gave up 1 base, with 10 bases separating them. There are 14 residues in the CDR3. CDR3 sequence reads: CAWSVGGGSYEQYF. The CDR3 DNA is TGTGCCTGGAGTGTGGGTGGGGGATCCTACGAGCAGTACTTC.

This chain connects TRBV19 to TRBJ2-3, with 7 bases matching TRBD2. The CDR3 totals 15 residues. CDR1 is LNHDA and CDR2 is SQIVND in the germline V gene (reference sequence). V trimming: 6 bases; J trimming: 2 bases; junction bases outside the gene matches: 8. The DNA for the CDR3 is TGTGCCAGTAGGGGTCCCGGGGGGACCACAGATACGCAGTATTTT. It encodes CASRGPGGTTDTQYF.

The V gene is TRBV27, the J gene TRBJ2-1; the match to TRBD2 covers 10 bases. The V gene end was trimmed by 1 base and the J gene end by 1 base; junction bases not matched to a gene: 1. The germline CDR1 and CDR2 sequences are MNHEY and SMNVEV (reference sequence). This CDR3 spans 16 amino acids. The CDR3 protein is CASSLLAGGSYNEQFF. The CDR3 DNA follows: TGTGCCAGCAGTTTATTAGCGGGAGGTTCCTACAATGAGCAGTTCTTC.

The chain recombines TRBV7-2 with TRBJ2-7, with 13 bases lining up with TRBD2. The junction had 4 bases not matched to a gene; V was cut back by 1 base and J by 7 bases. Germline loops: CDR1 SGHTA, CDR2 FQGNSA. This CDR3 is built from 15 residues. The CDR3 DNA is TGTGCCAGCAGCTTAGTACTAGCGGGGGGGCGAGAGCAGTACTTC. Amino acids: CASSLVLAGGREQYF.

A remark on this clone: Sequence at one end of the junction differs from germline and may be a read error. The CDR3 sequence: CASSFSDTQYF. The CDR3 nucleotides are TGTGCCAGCAGTTTCTCAGACACGCAGTATTTT. The V and J genes are TRBV2 and TRBJ2-3; D unresolved. The CDR3 is 11 amino acids. Germline V gene data show CDR1 as SNHLY and CDR2 as FYNNEI.

The J gene is TRBJ1-1, the V gene TRBV5-1; D is perhaps TRBD1 (5 bases). Trimming removed 0 bases at V and 5 bases at J, with 11 bases between. Germline V gene data show CDR1 as SGHRS and CDR2 as YFSETQ. This CDR3 has 14 amino acids. The CDR3 region is CASSLVTGETEAFF. In DNA, the CDR3 is TGCGCCAGCAGCTTGGTCACAGGAGAAACTGAAGCTTTCTTT. The whole variable domain, filled in from reference TRBV5-1 and TRBJ1-1, reads KAGVTQTPRYLIKTRGQQVTLSCSPISGHRSVSWYQQTPGQGLQFLFEYFSETQRNKGNFPGRFSGRQFSNSRSEMNVSTLELGDSALYLCASSLVTGETEAFFGQGTRLTVV.